The clone carrying this T cell receptor beta chain occurred a few times. Its matching antigen is unknown. One entry per CDR3 protein, called by TCRdb with MiXCR from the RT-PCR reads. Here the sample spans 170,000 or so distinct CDR3 sequences, roughly 10% being singletons. This sample stems from a study of response to subunit inactivated influenza vaccine. Study-wide points: The study's authors posited that every seasonal influenza vaccination enlists few new T cells.

V shed 5 bases and J shed 0 bases, with 14 bases lying between them. CDR1 is SGHTA, CDR2 FQGNSA, per germline. This CDR3 is built from 15 residues. This sequence joins TRBV7-2 and TRBJ2-7; D possibly uses TRBD1 or TRBD2 (6 bases each). Sequencing used CD8+ T cells sorted from PBMCs, obtained roughly 24 months after vaccination. The sequence was obtained from a man aged 45 to 75 who received an inactivated influenza vaccine. In nucleotides, the CDR3 is TGTGCCAGCAGCCCGGAGGGGGGAGCCTCCTACGAGCAGTACTTC. It yields the protein CASSPEGGASYEQYF.